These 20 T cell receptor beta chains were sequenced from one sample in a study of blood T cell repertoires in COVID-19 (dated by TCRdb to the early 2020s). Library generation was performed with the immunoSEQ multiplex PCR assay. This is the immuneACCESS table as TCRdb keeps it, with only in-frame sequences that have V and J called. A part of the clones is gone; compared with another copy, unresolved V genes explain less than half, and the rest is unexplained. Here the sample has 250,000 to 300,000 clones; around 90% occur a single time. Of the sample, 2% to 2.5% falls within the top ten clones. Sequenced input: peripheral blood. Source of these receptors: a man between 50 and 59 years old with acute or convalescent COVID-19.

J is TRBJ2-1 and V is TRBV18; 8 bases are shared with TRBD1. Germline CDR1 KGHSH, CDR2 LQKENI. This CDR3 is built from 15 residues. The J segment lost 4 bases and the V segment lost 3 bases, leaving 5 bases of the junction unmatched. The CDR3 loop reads CASSPTGARYNEQFF. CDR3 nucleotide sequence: TGTGCCAGCTCACCGACAGGGGCGCGTTACAATGAGCAGTTCTTC.

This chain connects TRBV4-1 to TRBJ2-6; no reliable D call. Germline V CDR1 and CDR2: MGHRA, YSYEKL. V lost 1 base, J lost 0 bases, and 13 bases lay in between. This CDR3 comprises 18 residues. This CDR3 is CASSQVAPRSSGANVLTF. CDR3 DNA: TGCGCCAGCAGCCAAGTTGCTCCGCGGAGCTCTGGGGCCAACGTCCTGACTTTC.

CDR3 sequence reads: CASSIRTANEQFF. CDR3 DNA sequence: TGTGCCAGCAGTATCCGGACAGCCAATGAGCAGTTCTTC. V gene TRBV6-5 combines with J gene TRBJ2-1, with D possibly matching TRBD1 (6 bases). The CDR3 totals 13 residues. The germline V gene has CDR1 MNHEY and CDR2 SVGAGI. V was pared by 5 bases and J by 6 bases, with 11 bases between.

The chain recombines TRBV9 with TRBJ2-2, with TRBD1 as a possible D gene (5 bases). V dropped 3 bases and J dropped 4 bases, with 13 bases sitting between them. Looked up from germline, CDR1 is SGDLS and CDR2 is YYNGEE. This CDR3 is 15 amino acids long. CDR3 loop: CASSAQGTGTGELFF. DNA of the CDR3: TGTGCCAGCAGCGCGCAGGGTACGGGCACCGGGGAGCTGTTTTTT.

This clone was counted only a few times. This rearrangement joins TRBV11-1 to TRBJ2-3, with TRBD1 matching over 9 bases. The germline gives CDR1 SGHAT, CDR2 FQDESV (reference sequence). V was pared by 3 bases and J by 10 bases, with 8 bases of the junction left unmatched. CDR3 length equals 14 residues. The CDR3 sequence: CASSFLQGATAQYF. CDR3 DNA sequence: TGTGCCAGCAGCTTTTTACAGGGGGCTACGGCGCAGTATTTT.

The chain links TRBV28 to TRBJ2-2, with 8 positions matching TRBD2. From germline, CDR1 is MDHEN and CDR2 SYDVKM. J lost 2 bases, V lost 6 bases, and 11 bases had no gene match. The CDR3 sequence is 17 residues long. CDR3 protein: CASSFSWTSSNTGELFF. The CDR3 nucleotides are TGTGCCAGCAGCTTCTCATGGACTAGCAGTAACACCGGGGAGCTGTTTTTT.

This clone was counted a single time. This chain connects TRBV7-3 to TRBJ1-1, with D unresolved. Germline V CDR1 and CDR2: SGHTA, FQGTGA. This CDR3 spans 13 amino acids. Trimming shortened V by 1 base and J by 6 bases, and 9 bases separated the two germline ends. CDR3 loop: CASSLKARAEAFF. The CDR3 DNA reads TGTGCCAGCAGCTTAAAGGCGCGGGCTGAAGCTTTCTTT.

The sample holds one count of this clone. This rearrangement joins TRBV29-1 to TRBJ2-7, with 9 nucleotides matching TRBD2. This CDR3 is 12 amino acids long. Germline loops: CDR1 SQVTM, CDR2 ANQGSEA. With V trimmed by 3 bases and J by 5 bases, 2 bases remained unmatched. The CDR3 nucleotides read TGCAGCGTTGACGGGACTAGCAACGAGCAGTACTTC. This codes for CSVDGTSNEQYF.

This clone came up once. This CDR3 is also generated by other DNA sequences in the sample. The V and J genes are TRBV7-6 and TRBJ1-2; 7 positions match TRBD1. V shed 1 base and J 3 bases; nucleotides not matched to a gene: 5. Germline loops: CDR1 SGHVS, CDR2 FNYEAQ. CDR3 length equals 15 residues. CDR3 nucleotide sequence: TGTGCCAGCAGCTTAGGACCAACAGGGGACTATGGCTACACCTTC. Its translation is CASSLGPTGDYGYTF.

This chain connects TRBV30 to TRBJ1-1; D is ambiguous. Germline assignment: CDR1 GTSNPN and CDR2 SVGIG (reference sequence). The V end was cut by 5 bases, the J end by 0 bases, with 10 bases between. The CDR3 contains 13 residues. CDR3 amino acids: CAWGRGLNTEAFF. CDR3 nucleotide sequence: TGTGCCTGGGGACGGGGTTTGAACACTGAAGCTTTCTTT.

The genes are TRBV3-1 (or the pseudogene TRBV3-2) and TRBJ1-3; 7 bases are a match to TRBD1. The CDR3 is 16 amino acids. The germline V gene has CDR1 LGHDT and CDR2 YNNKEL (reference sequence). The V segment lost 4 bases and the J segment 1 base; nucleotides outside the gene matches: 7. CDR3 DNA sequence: TGTGCCAGCAGCCGAAATACAGGGGAATCTGGAAACACCATATATTTT. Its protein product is CASSRNTGESGNTIYF.

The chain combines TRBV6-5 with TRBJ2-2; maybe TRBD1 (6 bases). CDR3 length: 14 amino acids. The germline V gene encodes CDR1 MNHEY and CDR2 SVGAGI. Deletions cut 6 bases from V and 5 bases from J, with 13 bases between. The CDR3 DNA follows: TGTGCCAGCAGAGACAGGTTGGGGACCGGGGAGCTGTTTTTT. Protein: CASRDRLGTGELFF.

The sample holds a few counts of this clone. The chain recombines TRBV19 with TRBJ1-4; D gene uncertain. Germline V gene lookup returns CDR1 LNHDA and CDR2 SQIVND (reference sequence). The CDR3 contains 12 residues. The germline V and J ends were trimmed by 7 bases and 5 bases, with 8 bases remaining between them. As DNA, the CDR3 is TGTGCCAGTAATTGGGAGAATGAAAAACTGTTTTTT. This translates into CASNWENEKLFF.

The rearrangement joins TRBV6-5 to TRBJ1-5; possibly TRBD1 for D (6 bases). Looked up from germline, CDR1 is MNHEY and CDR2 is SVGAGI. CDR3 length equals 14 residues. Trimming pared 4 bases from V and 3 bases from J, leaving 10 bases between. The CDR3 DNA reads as TGTGCCAGCAGTTTCAGGGGAGACAATCAGCCCCAGCATTTT. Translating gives CASSFRGDNQPQHF.

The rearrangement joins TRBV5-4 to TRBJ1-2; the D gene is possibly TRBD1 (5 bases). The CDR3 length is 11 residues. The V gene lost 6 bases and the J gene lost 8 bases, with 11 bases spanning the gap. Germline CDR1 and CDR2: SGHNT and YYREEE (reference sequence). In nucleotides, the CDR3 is TGTGCCAGCACCCGGGGGGGAGGCTACACCTTC. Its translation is CASTRGGGYTF. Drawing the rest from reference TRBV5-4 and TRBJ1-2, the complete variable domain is ETGVTQSPTHLIKTRGQQVTLRCSSQSGHNTVSWYQQALGQGPQFIFQYYREEENGRGNFPPRFSGLQFPNYSSELNVNALELDDSALYLCASTRGGGYTFGSGTRLTVV.

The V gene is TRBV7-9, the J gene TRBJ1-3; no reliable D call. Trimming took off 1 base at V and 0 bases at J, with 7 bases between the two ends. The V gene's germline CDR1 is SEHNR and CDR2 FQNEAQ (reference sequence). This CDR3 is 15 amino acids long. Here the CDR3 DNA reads TGTGCCAGCAGCTTAGAGGCGGCCTCTGGAAACACCATATATTTT. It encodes CASSLEAASGNTIYF.

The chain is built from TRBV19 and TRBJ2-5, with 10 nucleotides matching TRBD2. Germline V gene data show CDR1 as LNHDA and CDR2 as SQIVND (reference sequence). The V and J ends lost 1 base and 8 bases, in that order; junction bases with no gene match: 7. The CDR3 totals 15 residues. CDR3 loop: CASSIALAGQFTQYF. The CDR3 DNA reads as TGTGCCAGTAGTATAGCACTAGCGGGGCAGTTTACCCAGTACTTC.

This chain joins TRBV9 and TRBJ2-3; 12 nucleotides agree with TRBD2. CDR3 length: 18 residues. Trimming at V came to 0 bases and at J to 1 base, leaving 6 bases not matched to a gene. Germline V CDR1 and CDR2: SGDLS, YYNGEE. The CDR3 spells CASSVASTSGGRTDTQYF. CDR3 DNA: TGTGCCAGCAGCGTAGCTAGCACTAGCGGGGGGCGCACAGATACGCAGTATTTT. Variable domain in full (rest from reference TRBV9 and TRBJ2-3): DSGVTQTPKHLITATGQRVTLRCSPRSGDLSVYWYQQSLDQGLQFLIQYYNGEERAKGNILERFSAQQFPDLHSELNLSSLELGDSALYFCASSVASTSGGRTDTQYFGPGTRLTVL.

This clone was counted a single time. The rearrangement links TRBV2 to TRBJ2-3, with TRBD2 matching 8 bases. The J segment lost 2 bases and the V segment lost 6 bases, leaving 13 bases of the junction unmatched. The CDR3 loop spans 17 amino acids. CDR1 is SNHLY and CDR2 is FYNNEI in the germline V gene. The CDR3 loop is CASRLTGTSRTTDTQYF. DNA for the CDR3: TGTGCCAGCAGGCTTACGGGGACTAGTAGAACCACAGATACGCAGTATTTT.

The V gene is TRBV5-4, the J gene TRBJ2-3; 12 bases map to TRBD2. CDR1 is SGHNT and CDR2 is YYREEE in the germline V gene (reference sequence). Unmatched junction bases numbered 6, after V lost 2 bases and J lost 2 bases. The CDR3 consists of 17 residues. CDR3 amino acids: CASSLTSGGKLTDTQYF. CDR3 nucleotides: TGTGCCAGCAGCTTAACTAGCGGGGGGAAACTCACAGATACGCAGTATTTT.